This T cell receptor (beta chain) is from a study of shared clonotypes between healthy human individuals. Study-level information: Per donor, three plates held CD4 naive cells, three held CD4 memory, two held CD8 naive and one held CD8 memory.

Trimming pared 6 bases from V and 0 bases from J, leaving 5 bases between. CDR1 is MDHEN, CDR2 SYDVKM, per germline. The CDR3 consists of 13 residues. Each subset's genomic DNA was shared equally among a number of immunoSEQ plates. Clones were read by immunoSEQ multiplex PCR, and TCRdb kept only the in-frame ones, dropping some. Of about 680,000 clones detected, 72% appear once; the ten largest clones hold 1.8%. The source of this sequence is a woman younger than 45 in good health. The J gene is TRBJ2-2, the V gene TRBV28; D remains ambiguous. Sequencing input: memory CD4+ T cells sorted from blood. Subset indicated: CD45RA-negative fraction. The chain's CDR3 is CASSFTNTGELFF. The CDR3 DNA follows: TGTGCCAGCAGCTTTACGAACACCGGGGAGCTGTTTTTT.